This T cell receptor beta chain is from a study of blood T cell repertoires in COVID-19. Study context: Acute-phase and convalescent COVID-19 samples originated in the United States, Italy and Spain. In each case, the material was cDNA or gDNA derived from T cells, B-cell-depleted T cells, or PBMCs.

Original handling: Counts of nucleated cells, estimated from reference gene primer amplification, were obtained. Sequenced by immunoSEQ multiplex PCR; TCRdb stores in-frame clones only, minus some. For V, J and clone size, that table is used; D and trimming come from the DNA. The repertoire holds 250,000 to 300,000 clones, with 60% to 75% as singletons. The CDR3 is 15 residues long. V lost 3 bases and J 0 bases, leaving 12 bases between the germline ends. Germline V lookup: CDR1 SGDLS, CDR2 YYNGEE. The receptor comes from a woman at least 80 years old with acute or convalescent COVID-19. Input material: peripheral blood. J is TRBJ1-2 and V is TRBV9; maybe TRBD1 (5 bases). CDR3 sequence: CASSADTTANYGYTF. Here the CDR3 DNA reads TGTGCCAGCAGCGCAGATACGACAGCTAACTATGGCTACACCTTC.